The T cell receptor (beta chain) under discussion was sequenced for a study of blood T cell repertoires in COVID-19. Generated by immunoSEQ multiplex PCR, the TCRdb table keeps only in-frame clones and is missing some. Among approximately 200,000 clones listed, about 76% were seen once. Germline CDR1 reads SGHRS; CDR2 reads YFSETQ. Deletions cut 5 bases from V and 1 base from J, with 7 bases between. CDR3 size: 14 residues. The receptor comes from a woman aged 40 to 50 with COVID-19, enrolled during active disease. The sequenced sample consisted of peripheral blood. The J gene is TRBJ2-6, the V gene TRBV5-1; maybe TRBD1 (5 bases). The CDR3 DNA reads as TGCGCCAGCAGGGGGCAATCTGGGGCCAACGTCCTGACTTTC. Amino acid sequence: CASRGQSGANVLTF.